This T cell receptor beta chain is from a study of identical twins. The ends lost 4 bases at V and 2 bases at J; junction bases unmatched: 4. The germline CDR1 and CDR2 sequences are SGHRS and YFSETQ. There are 16 residues in the CDR3. TCRdb called the 5' RACE reads again in MiXCR, with one record for every CDR3 protein. The sample shows around 1.7 million distinct CDR3 sequences, roughly 35% of them seen only once. Sequencing was performed on cord blood. The sequence derives from a newborn girl in good health. This chain uses TRBV5-1 with TRBJ2-3, with 13 nucleotides matching TRBD2. The CDR3 region is CASSELAGGATDTQYF. CDR3 DNA: TGCGCCAGCAGCGAACTAGCGGGAGGGGCCACAGATACGCAGTATTTT.